The clone carrying this T cell receptor (beta chain) came up a few times. Its antigen is as yet unknown. The data are from a study of beta chain features in type 1 diabetes. Study observations and caveats: Cells carrying high TCR expression could end up over-represented when cDNA is sequenced. Shorter TCRB CDR3s, moderately but significantly so, marked every one of the four CD4+ subsets in Type 1 diabetes patients.

Expressed TCRB transcripts were sequenced after all isolated RNA was converted to cDNA. Method: immunoSEQ multiplex PCR; TCRdb's copy keeps in-frame clones and lacks some. The data contain about 650,000 clones, around 12% of them singletons. Trimming removed 0 bases at V and 6 bases at J, with 12 bases between. CDR3 length: 15 residues. Germline V gene sequence: CDR1 LGHNA, CDR2 YSLEER. Blood was drawn once from each donor into heparinised tubes. The draws averaged roughly 120 mL. In all sorted populations, purity surpassed 95%. The TCR sequence derives from a man in his thirties or forties with type 1 diabetes. The chain carries TRBV4-3 and TRBJ1-5; D perhaps matches TRBD1 (6 bases). The specimen was naive CD4+ T cells from blood. CDR3 loop: CASSQEQGGGQPQHF. CDR3 nucleotide sequence: TGCGCCAGCAGCCAAGAACAGGGCGGGGGTCAGCCCCAGCATTTT.